This T cell receptor (beta chain) was profiled in a study of cytomegalovirus exposure and HLA in healthy donors. General study points: A later analysis, which compared TCR beta chains of equal frequency, found the HLA-associated ones more clonally expanded. Segments of the TCR beta V type were, in most cases, productive about 87% or about 30% of the time in an earlier analysis. The classifier reportedly diagnosed cytomegalovirus status with high sensitivity and specificity.

Comments on this clone: As yet, its antigen is unknown.

This CDR3 has 17 residues. Germline CDR1 reads SGHVS; CDR2 reads FQNEAQ. Unmatched junction bases numbered 9, after V lost 1 base and J lost 4 bases. It was with 60 Vbeta and 13 Jbeta primers that the PCR ran. TCRdb's copy holds only in-frame clones and misses some; the assay was immunoSEQ multiplex PCR. The data hold hundreds of thousands of clones, with approximately 83% observed a single time. The chain uses TRBV7-8 and TRBJ1-3; 8 bases match TRBD1. Material: PBMCs. The TCR comes from a boy aged 2 to 9 in good health and CMV-seronegative. CDR3 loop: CASSLGTDRGGGNTIYF. CDR3 bases: TGTGCCAGCAGCTTAGGCACTGACAGGGGAGGAGGAAACACCATATATTTT.